These T cell receptor beta chains were read from a single sample in a study of early T cells in non-severe SARS-CoV-2 infection. TCRdb reanalysed the 5' RACE reads using MiXCR and keeps one entry per CDR3 protein. The data hold tens of thousands of distinct CDR3 sequences, with around 5.2% observed a single time. Sample: whole blood. All receptors come from an adult who was a healthcare worker with PCR-confirmed SARS-CoV-2 infection or an uninfected control (not recorded which). The CDR3 runs from the conserved cysteine through the conserved F or W. A D gene is named only where the DNA matches it firmly. The size of a clone is reported for some rows only, either as once, few or many, or as a class for expanded clones.

clone size | J gene | V gene | D gene | CDR3 protein | CDR3 DNA
many | TRBJ2-2 | TRBV5-3 | TRBD1 | CARSIGTGGKTGELFF | TGTGCCAGAAGCATAGGGACAGGGGGCAAAACCGGGGAGCTGTTTTTT
NA | TRBJ2-3 | TRBV12-3/TRBV12-4 | NA | CASSLMRSTDTQYF | TGTGCCAGCAGTTTGATGCGGAGCACAGATACGCAGTATTTT
many | TRBJ2-1 | TRBV5-1 | NA | CASRTTYLNYNEQFF | TGCGCCAGCAGGACGACTTACCTGAACTACAATGAGCAGTTCTTC
large | TRBJ2-1 | TRBV2 | NA | CASSASVGAFNEQFF | TGTGCCAGCAGTGCTTCCGTTGGGGCTTTCAATGAGCAGTTCTTC
few | TRBJ1-5 | TRBV29-1 | TRBD1 | CSVATSGGGNQPQHF | TGCAGCGTTGCGACATCAGGGGGCGGCAATCAGCCCCAGCATTTT
many | TRBJ2-7 | TRBV20-1 | TRBD2 | CSAELTSGGYEQYF | TGCAGTGCTGAGTTGACTAGCGGGGGATACGAGCAGTACTTC
many | TRBJ2-5 | TRBV18 | NA | CASSPVSGQQETQYF | TGTGCCAGCTCACCTGTCAGCGGACAACAAGAGACCCAGTACTTC
many | TRBJ2-1 | TRBV4-2 | NA | CASSRGDSRHTEQFF | TGTGCCAGCAGCCGCGGGGATAGCCGACACACTGAGCAGTTCTTC
NA | TRBJ2-5 | TRBV12-3/TRBV12-4 | TRBD2 | CASSAGVDPQETQYF | TGTGCCAGCAGTGCGGGGGTAGATCCCCAAGAGACCCAGTACTTC
many | TRBJ1-1 | TRBV4-1 | TRBD1 | CASSQPTGYETEAFF | TGCGCCAGCAGCCAACCGACAGGGTATGAAACTGAAGCTTTCTTT
many | TRBJ1-2 | TRBV27 | TRBD1 | CASSLTPGTGSDYGYTF | TGTGCCAGCAGTTTAACCCCCGGGACAGGGAGCGACTATGGCTACACCTTC
few | TRBJ2-6 | TRBV24-1 | NA | CATSDWTAGANVLTF | TGTGCCACCAGTGATTGGACAGCCGGGGCCAACGTCCTGACTTTC
many | TRBJ2-5 | TRBV6-2/TRBV6-3 | NA | CASSWIAETQYF | TGTGCCAGCAGTTGGATCGCAGAGACCCAGTACTTC